The rows below give T cell receptor beta chains drawn from one sample of a study of blood T cell repertoires in COVID-19. TCRdb's copy holds only in-frame clones and misses some; the assay was immunoSEQ multiplex PCR. Here the sample spans approximately 150,000 clones, around 81% being singletons. The material sequenced was PBMCs or T cells enriched from blood (not recorded which). All receptors derive from a woman in her 40s who had recovered from COVID-19. The CDR3 runs from the conserved cysteine through the conserved F or W. Where a row states a size, it is once, few, many or the class of an expanded clone; other rows omit it.

J gene: TRBJ2-2; clone size: -; CDR3 length: 12; V gene: TRBV9; CDR3 protein: CASSGDRAKLFF
J gene: TRBJ2-1; clone size: -; CDR3 length: 13; V gene: TRBV5-1; CDR3 protein: CASGLAGVNEQFF
J gene: TRBJ2-2; clone size: -; CDR3 length: 14; V gene: TRBV30; CDR3 protein: CAWSAGQATGELFF
J gene: TRBJ1-1; clone size: -; CDR3 length: 13; V gene: TRBV3-1/TRBV3-2; CDR3 protein: CASSQTTVSEAFF
J gene: TRBJ2-7; clone size: -; CDR3 length: 17; V gene: TRBV3-1/TRBV3-2; CDR3 protein: CASSRRQGLAGVTEQYF
J gene: TRBJ2-1; clone size: -; CDR3 length: 18; V gene: TRBV9; CDR3 protein: CASSVEGLAGVFYNEQFF
J gene: TRBJ1-2; clone size: -; CDR3 length: 13; V gene: TRBV6-5; CDR3 protein: CASRMRANYGYTF
J gene: TRBJ1-1; clone size: -; CDR3 length: 15; V gene: TRBV6-5; CDR3 protein: CASTSPGTMNTEAFF
J gene: TRBJ2-7; clone size: few; CDR3 length: 15; V gene: TRBV29-1; CDR3 protein: CSVEDRDRGPYEQYF
J gene: TRBJ1-1; clone size: once; CDR3 length: 14; V gene: TRBV30; CDR3 protein: CAWSVIMGATEAFF
J gene: TRBJ2-2; clone size: -; CDR3 length: 13; V gene: TRBV7-9; CDR3 protein: CASSLDSVRELFF
J gene: TRBJ2-1; clone size: -; CDR3 length: 12; V gene: TRBV25-1; CDR3 protein: CASNLGANEQFF
J gene: TRBJ2-2; clone size: -; CDR3 length: 16; V gene: TRBV27; CDR3 protein: CASSPLAGLNTGELFF
J gene: TRBJ2-1; clone size: -; CDR3 length: 17; V gene: TRBV2; CDR3 protein: CASSASLQGGNYNEQFF
J gene: TRBJ2-3; clone size: -; CDR3 length: 16; V gene: TRBV4-1; CDR3 protein: CASSYPGQGSTDTQYF
J gene: TRBJ2-3; clone size: -; CDR3 length: 15; V gene: TRBV2; CDR3 protein: CASAIGTSGTGTQYF
J gene: TRBJ2-1; clone size: -; CDR3 length: 16; V gene: TRBV5-4; CDR3 protein: CASSLRLGGGYNEQFF
J gene: TRBJ2-1; clone size: -; CDR3 length: 12; V gene: TRBV10-3; CDR3 protein: CAISESGNEQFF
J gene: TRBJ1-4; clone size: -; CDR3 length: 15; V gene: TRBV5-1; CDR3 protein: CASGNQGATNEKLFF
J gene: TRBJ1-1; clone size: -; CDR3 length: 15; V gene: TRBV2; CDR3 protein: CATTGGWGMNTEAFF
J gene: TRBJ1-3; clone size: -; CDR3 length: 14; V gene: TRBV14; CDR3 protein: CASSPGSSGNTIYF
J gene: TRBJ2-5; clone size: -; CDR3 length: 16; V gene: TRBV14; CDR3 protein: CASSQVIAGVGETQYF
J gene: TRBJ2-6; clone size: once; CDR3 length: 15; V gene: TRBV5-8; CDR3 protein: CASSFGNSGANVLTF
J gene: TRBJ2-3; clone size: -; CDR3 length: 14; V gene: TRBV7-9; CDR3 protein: CASSLVGTGDTQYF
J gene: TRBJ2-1; clone size: -; CDR3 length: 11; V gene: TRBV3-1/TRBV3-2; CDR3 protein: CASGLAGLEFF
J gene: TRBJ1-5; clone size: -; CDR3 length: 16; V gene: TRBV7-8; CDR3 protein: CASSPNRGQGNQPQHF
J gene: TRBJ2-3; clone size: -; CDR3 length: 14; V gene: TRBV2; CDR3 protein: CASRDDRVGDTQYF
J gene: TRBJ1-5; clone size: -; CDR3 length: 15; V gene: TRBV2; CDR3 protein: CASSPTGGVNQPQHF